The 22 T cell receptor beta chains in this list originate from one sample, sequenced in a study of regulatory T cells in long-lasting Graves disease. Time point meaning: newly diagnosed GD, antithyroid drugs for less than 3 months. Preparation of the TCR library used RNA extracted from PBMCs. Construction of TCR beta libraries relied on iRepertoire HTBI primers and on Arm-PCR targeting CDR3 regions. TCRdb analysed the multiplex PCR reads with MiXCR anew, one entry per CDR3 protein. The sample lists around 400,000 distinct CDR3 sequences; around a sixth were seen once. This sample comprised peripheral blood mononuclear cells (PBMCs), obtained at new diagnosis, from a patient treated with antithyroid drugs. Receptors were obtained from a female donor with Graves disease.

This clonotype was counted at least ten times. The chain uses TRBV7-9 and TRBJ1-1; 7 nucleotides agree with TRBD1. In germline, CDR1 is SEHNR, CDR2 FQNEAQ (reference sequence). The CDR3 extends over 13 amino acids. V gave up 6 bases and J gave up 1 base; unmatched junction bases: 2. As DNA, the CDR3 is TGTGCCAGCAGTGAGGGGGCGAACACTGAAGCTTTCTTT. It is translated as CASSEGANTEAFF.

This clonotype was recorded at least ten times. The chain uses TRBV24-1 and TRBJ2-5; 8 bases align to TRBD1. Germline V CDR1 and CDR2: KGHDR, SFDVKD. The CDR3 length is 16 residues. J was trimmed by 0 bases and V by 1 base; bases with no gene match: 3. The CDR3 DNA follows: TGTGCCACCAGTGATTTCCGGGACAGGAACCAAGAGACCCAGTACTTC. Translated, it gives CATSDFRDRNQETQYF.

The V gene is TRBV10-1, the J gene TRBJ2-2; 8 nucleotides match TRBD2. The CDR3 consists of 17 residues. Germline assignment: CDR1 WNHNN and CDR2 SYGVQD (reference sequence). The V gene end was trimmed by 4 bases and the J gene end by 0 bases; junction bases not matched to a gene: 7. For the CDR3, the DNA is TGCGCCAGCAGTGGGGGGAGACTAGCGCCGAACACCGGGGAGCTGTTTTTT. This codes for CASSGGRLAPNTGELFF.

Details on this clonotype: Germline is not matched at one junction end, which may reflect a read error. V usage is TRBV6-1 and J usage is TRBJ2-1; D perhaps matches TRBD2 (6 bases). This CDR3 spans 15 amino acids. Germline V gene data show CDR1 as MNHNS and CDR2 as SASEGT. The chain's CDR3 is CASSLGQGGYNGQFF. In nucleotides, the CDR3 is TGTGCCAGCAGCCTAGGACAAGGAGGGTACAATGGGCAGTTCTTC.

Ten or more counts support this clonotype. The rearrangement links TRBV2 to TRBJ2-1; 12 bases map to TRBD2. The CDR3 is 15 amino acids. CDR1 SNHLY and CDR2 FYNNEI come from the germline V gene. Trimming at V came to 4 bases and at J to 6 bases, leaving 4 bases not matched to a gene. CDR3 residues: CASSVGLAGINEQFF. For the CDR3, the DNA is TGTGCCAGCAGTGTCGGACTAGCGGGGATCAATGAGCAGTTCTTC. Looking up the rest from reference TRBV2 and TRBJ2-1 gives the full variable domain: EPEVTQTPSHQVTQMGQEVILRCVPISNHLYFYWYRQILGQKVEFLVSFYNNEISEKSEIFDDQFSVERPDGSNFTLKIRSTKLEDSAMYFCASSVGLAGINEQFFGPGTRLTVL.

The V gene is TRBV5-1, the J gene TRBJ1-6; the D is unclear. V gave up 3 bases and J gave up 0 bases, with 16 bases separating them. The CDR3 covers 18 residues. Looked up from germline, CDR1 is SGHRS and CDR2 is YFSETQ. CDR3: CASSSSVHQSSYNSPLHF. DNA for the CDR3: TGCGCCAGCAGCTCTTCCGTACACCAGAGCTCCTATAATTCACCCCTCCACTTT.

This clonotype was seen more than once but under ten times. The J gene is TRBJ2-1, the V gene TRBV6-2 or TRBV6-3; D may match TRBD1 or TRBD2 (6 bases each). This CDR3 is 14 amino acids long. V was clipped by 2 bases and J by 6 bases, with 11 bases between them. Looked up from germline, CDR1 is MNHEY and CDR2 is SVGEGT. The CDR3 region has the DNA TGTGCCAGCAGTTACGGGGGGCTGGGCAATGAGCAGTTCTTC. As protein: CASSYGGLGNEQFF.

This clonotype came up a few times. Compared with germline, one end of the junction differs, possibly owing to a read error. The chain combines TRBV11-2 with TRBJ1-3; D may be TRBD1 (5 bases). Looked up from germline, CDR1 is SGHAT and CDR2 is FQNNGV. The CDR3 extends over 18 amino acids. CDR3 bases: TGTGCCAGCAGCTTAGGGATCGGGACTCCTAACTCTGGAGACACCATATATTTT. Its translation is CASSLGIGTPNSGDTIYF. Using reference TRBV11-2 and TRBJ1-3 for the parts outside the CDR3, the full variable domain is EAGVAQSPRYKIIEKRQSVAFWCNPISGHATLYWYQQILGQGPKLLIQFQNNGVVDDSQLPKDRFSAERLKGVDSTLKIQPAKLEDSAVYLCASSLGIGTPNSGDTIYFGEGSWLTVV.

This clonotype was found many times. V gene TRBV2 combines with J gene TRBJ1-2; 7 bases line up with TRBD1. CDR1 and CDR2 (germline): SNHLY, FYNNEI. V gave up 9 bases and J gave up 0 bases; unmatched junction bases: 4. The CDR3 consists of 13 residues. The CDR3 coding sequence is TGTGCCAGACGGGACAGAGCTAACTATGGCTACACCTTC. It specifies CARRDRANYGYTF.

There are many counts of this clonotype. V gene TRBV9 combines with J gene TRBJ2-2; TRBD2 is a possible D gene (6 bases). CDR1 and CDR2 from the germline V gene are SGDLS and YYNGEE. V was trimmed by 0 bases and J by 7 bases, leaving 16 bases between them. This CDR3 spans 16 amino acids. The CDR3 DNA sequence: TGTGCCAGCAGCGTAGTTGCGGGGAACGGTATCGGGGAGCTGTTTTTT. Translation: CASSVVAGNGIGELFF.

CDR3 sequence reads: CASSLWVEGSGNTIYF. CDR3 bases: TGTGCCAGCAGCTTATGGGTTGAGGGGTCTGGAAACACCATATATTTT. V usage is TRBV7-6 and J usage is TRBJ1-3; TRBD1 might be the D (5 bases). The CDR3 has 16 residues. Germline V gene data show CDR1 as SGHVS and CDR2 as FNYEAQ. The V end lost 2 bases, the J end lost 1 base, and 12 bases lay between the germline ends. The whole variable domain, filled in from reference TRBV7-6 and TRBJ1-3, reads GAGVSQSPRYKVTKRGQDVALRCDPISGHVSLYWYRQALGQGPEFLTYFNYEAQQDKSGLPNDRFSAERPEGSISTLTIQRTEQRDSAMYRCASSLWVEGSGNTIYFGEGSWLTVV.

This clonotype has at least ten counts. The chain carries TRBV3-1 and TRBJ2-5, with D tentatively TRBD2 (5 bases). This CDR3 is built from 14 residues. Per germline, CDR1 LGHDT and CDR2 YNNKEL (reference sequence). V was trimmed by 1 base and J by 2 bases, leaving 8 bases between them. Here the CDR3 DNA reads TGTGCCAGCAGCCAAGGGACTTCGCAAGAGACCCAGTACTTC. Protein sequence: CASSQGTSQETQYF.

This clonotype was observed many times. The chain recombines TRBV18 with TRBJ2-7; D uncertain. From germline, CDR1 is KGHSH and CDR2 LQKENI. The V end was cut by 2 bases, the J end by 5 bases, with 10 bases between. This CDR3 has 13 amino acids. DNA of the CDR3: TGTGCCAGCTCACCAAACGGTCTAAACGAGCAGTACTTC. Translating gives CASSPNGLNEQYF.

The chain is built from TRBV27 and TRBJ2-1; no clear D. V lost 4 bases and J 2 bases, leaving 9 bases between the germline ends. Germline V gene sequence: CDR1 MNHEY, CDR2 SMNVEV (reference sequence). The CDR3 has 14 residues. The CDR3 here is CASSSVGTYNEQFF. The DNA of the CDR3 is TGTGCCAGCAGTTCAGTAGGGACCTACAATGAGCAGTTCTTC.

This sequence joins TRBV12-3 or TRBV12-4 and TRBJ2-7; D remains ambiguous. There are 12 residues in the CDR3. V lost 2 bases and J lost 5, with 7 bases in between. CDR3 region: CASSLSSDEQYF. CDR3 sequence (DNA): TGTGCCAGCAGTTTATCGTCCGACGAGCAGTACTTC.

This clonotype has a count of ten or more. This sequence joins TRBV28 and TRBJ2-3; 8 bases map to TRBD2. The CDR3 is 16 residues long. The junction had 8 bases not matched to a gene; V was cut back by 3 bases and J by 3 bases. CDR1 MDHEN and CDR2 SYDVKM come from the germline V gene. CDR3: CASSFSNGRVTDTQYF. CDR3 nucleotides: TGTGCCAGCAGTTTTTCGAACGGGAGGGTGACAGATACGCAGTATTTT.

This clonotype was counted at least ten times. The V gene is TRBV6-2 or TRBV6-3, the J gene TRBJ1-3, with 7 bases identical to TRBD1. Trimming took 0 bases from V and 3 from J; bases not matched to a gene: 8. CDR3 length: 17 amino acids. Germline CDR1 is MNHEY and CDR2 is SVGEGT. The CDR3 spells CASSYSGPTGFGNTIYF. In nucleotides, the CDR3 is TGTGCCAGCAGTTACTCAGGACCGACAGGGTTTGGAAACACCATATATTTT.

This clonotype was seen just once. A junction end diverges from the germline sequence, so it may reflect a read error. CDR3 protein: CASSEAGINTGGLFF. CDR3 coding DNA: TGTGCCAGCAGCGAGGCGGGCATAAACACCGGGGGGCTGTTTTTT. J is TRBJ2-2 and V is TRBV9; D may be TRBD2 (6 bases). CDR3 length: 15 residues. Looked up from germline, CDR1 is SGDLS and CDR2 is YYNGEE.

This clonotype was observed many times. The CDR3 DNA sequence: TGTGCCAGCAGCTTAGTACCTGGGGCCAACGTCCTGACTTTC. Its protein is CASSLVPGANVLTF. The rearrangement links TRBV7-6 to TRBJ2-6; D remains unclear. From germline, CDR1 is SGHVS and CDR2 FNYEAQ. Trimming cost V 1 base and J 2 bases, with 3 bases left between them. This CDR3 is built from 14 residues.

The genes are TRBV12-3 or TRBV12-4 and TRBJ1-1, with unresolved D. CDR3 size: 17 residues. V dropped 5 bases and J dropped 3 bases, with 22 bases sitting between them. The CDR3 spells CASSTIGELGKDTEAFF. DNA for the CDR3: TGTGCCAGCAGTACGATCGGGGAGTTGGGTAAGGACACTGAAGCTTTCTTT.

This clonotype was counted between two and nine times. A much larger clone is a single base away; this may be a read error. The chain couples TRBV7-2 to TRBJ2-7, with 8 nucleotides matching TRBD2. Per germline, CDR1 SGHTA and CDR2 FQGNSA. The junction had 19 bases not matched to a gene; V was cut back by 2 bases and J by 7 bases. The CDR3 extends over 18 amino acids. The CDR3 DNA sequence: TGTGCCAGCAGCTTAACCGCCGTTAATAGCGGGAAGTACAATGAGCAGTACTTC. It translates to CASSLTAVNSGKYNEQYF.

As to this clonotype: Just one base apart from a much larger clone, this may be a read error. The chain carries TRBV28 and TRBJ2-1, with unresolved D. CDR3 length: 14 residues. Germline V CDR1 and CDR2: MDHEN, SYDVKM. Trimming stripped 7 bases from V and 10 bases from J, with 20 bases between. The CDR3 DNA follows: TGTGCCAGCAACACAGACGGGTTCTCCTACGAGCAGTTCTTC. Protein: CASNTDGFSYEQFF. Full variable domain (missing parts from reference TRBV28 and TRBJ2-1): DVKVTQSSRYLVKRTGEKVFLECVQDMDHENMFWYRQDPGLGLRLIYFSYDVKMKEKGDIPEGYSVSREKKERFSLILESASTNQTSMYLCASNTDGFSYEQFFGPGTRLTVL.